These 19 T cell receptor beta chains were all obtained from the same sample, sequenced in a study of blood T cell repertoires in COVID-19 (TCRdb year 2020). Library generation was performed with the immunoSEQ multiplex PCR assay. This is the immuneACCESS table as TCRdb keeps it, with only in-frame sequences that have V and J called. A part of the clones is gone; compared with another copy, unresolved V genes explain less than half, and the rest is unexplained. Counted in this sample were about 210,000 clones; 80% to 90% of them appeared once. About 6% of the sample is held by the ten biggest clonotypes. The sequencing sample was made of peripheral blood. The receptors derive from a man in his sixties who had recovered from COVID-19.

The chain links TRBV6-2 or TRBV6-3 to TRBJ1-2; no reliable D call. The length of the CDR3 is 14 residues. The V and J ends lost 0 bases and 7 bases respectively, with 12 bases between them. CDR1 MNHEY and CDR2 SVGEGT come from the germline V gene. CDR3 protein: CASSYSDFEVGYTF. CDR3 nucleotides: TGTGCCAGCAGTTACTCCGATTTCGAGGTTGGCTACACCTTC.

This chain connects TRBV19 to TRBJ1-2, with 7 positions matching TRBD1. There are 14 residues in the CDR3. Per germline, CDR1 LNHDA and CDR2 SQIVND (reference sequence). Germline trimming cut 5 bases from V and 5 bases from J; bases unmatched to any gene: 8. The CDR3 protein is CASSPTGQLYGYTF. Written as DNA, the CDR3 is TGTGCCAGTAGTCCCACGGGACAGCTGTATGGCTACACCTTC.

This clone was seen only a few times. This sample also contains other DNA sequences that code for the same CDR3. This chain connects TRBV3-1 (or the pseudogene TRBV3-2) to TRBJ1-2; tentative D call: TRBD1 (6 bases). The length of the CDR3 is 14 residues. CDR1 LGHDT and CDR2 YNNKEL come from the germline V gene (reference sequence). V was clipped by 1 base and J by 5 bases, with 11 bases between them. The CDR3 loop reads CASSQAGRGYGYTF. The CDR3, as DNA: TGTGCCAGCAGCCAAGCCGGCAGGGGTTATGGCTACACCTTC.

The chain couples TRBV19 to TRBJ1-3; tentative D call: TRBD1 (6 bases). The length of the CDR3 is 16 residues. CDR1 LNHDA and CDR2 SQIVND come from the germline V gene (reference sequence). Deletions cut 4 bases from V and 4 bases from J, with 17 bases between. This CDR3 is CASSNWSGTKGNTIYF. For the CDR3, the DNA is TGTGCCAGTAGTAATTGGTCCGGGACAAAGGGAAACACCATATATTTT.

The rearrangement links TRBV6-5 to TRBJ1-2; D possibly corresponds to TRBD1 (5 bases). Germline CDR1 MNHEY, CDR2 SVGAGI. This CDR3 has 13 residues. The V end lost 1 base, the J end lost 4 bases, and 7 bases lay between the germline ends. The CDR3, as DNA: TGTGCCAGCAGTTACTGGCAGGGCTATGGCTACACCTTC. Its translation is CASSYWQGYGYTF.

DNA of the CDR3: TGTGCCAGCAGCACCAGACAGGGGACGAATTCACCCCTCCACTTT. This codes for CASSTRQGTNSPLHF. V usage is TRBV7-2 and J usage is TRBJ1-6; 8 bases match TRBD1. Trimming at V came to 5 bases and at J to 7 bases, leaving 7 bases not matched to a gene. Germline V gene data show CDR1 as SGHTA and CDR2 as FQGNSA. The CDR3 totals 15 residues.

The gene calls are TRBV7-3 and TRBJ2-5; D gene uncertain. The CDR3 is 15 residues long. The germline CDR1 and CDR2 sequences are SGHTA and FQGTGA. The V gene lost 0 bases and the J gene lost 5 bases, with 13 bases spanning the gap. The CDR3 nucleotides are TGTGCCAGCAGCTTAACGAAGGAGTCCGCGGAGACCCAGTACTTC. Encoded protein: CASSLTKESAETQYF.

The chain's CDR3 is CASSPQGGWDSPLHF. DNA for the CDR3: TGTGCCAGCTCCCCTCAGGGGGGCTGGGATTCACCCCTCCACTTT. J is TRBJ1-6 and V is TRBV18; 7 bases fit TRBD1. J lost 8 bases, V lost 6 bases, and 10 bases had no gene match. Germline assignment: CDR1 KGHSH and CDR2 LQKENI. The CDR3 totals 15 residues.

The V gene is TRBV19, the J gene TRBJ2-2; 7 nucleotides agree with TRBD1. Per germline, CDR1 LNHDA and CDR2 SQIVND (reference sequence). J was trimmed by 5 bases and V by 5 bases; bases with no gene match: 2. The CDR3 length is 13 residues. CDR3 sequence reads: CASSGTATGELFF. The CDR3 bases are TGTGCCAGTAGTGGGACAGCGACCGGGGAGCTGTTTTTT.

This rearrangement joins TRBV5-1 to TRBJ2-5, with 8 bases fitting TRBD2. V lost 4 bases, J lost 1 base, and 3 bases stayed unmatched. Germline CDR1 is SGHRS and CDR2 is YFSETQ. The length of the CDR3 is 14 residues. CDR3 coding DNA: TGCGCCAGCAGCCAAACTAGCGGCCAAGAGACCCAGTACTTC. Translation gives CASSQTSGQETQYF.

This clone was seen a single time. The chain combines TRBV12-3 or TRBV12-4 with TRBJ1-2, with a tentative D call TRBD1 (6 bases). This CDR3 has 12 amino acids. Trimming took off 4 bases at V and 6 bases at J, with 9 bases between the two ends. CDR3 coding DNA: TGTGCCAGCAGTTCCCGACAGGATGGCTACACCTTC. Its translation is CASSSRQDGYTF.

The chain is built from TRBV3-1 (or the pseudogene TRBV3-2) and TRBJ1-6; 8 bases map to TRBD1. This CDR3 region has 16 residues. Trimming cost V 1 base and J 14 bases; bases outside gene matches: 13. The germline V gene has CDR1 LGHDT and CDR2 YNNKEL (reference sequence). CDR3 DNA sequence: TGTGCCAGCAGCCAAGGGACGGGACAGGCCTTCGGGTCCCTCCACTTT. Amino acids: CASSQGTGQAFGSLHF.

The chain carries TRBV15 and TRBJ1-1; D is unclear. The CDR3 is 14 residues long. V lost 0 bases and J 2 bases, leaving 7 bases between the germline ends. In germline, CDR1 is LNHNV, CDR2 YYDKDF (reference sequence). The DNA for the CDR3 is TGTGCCACCAGCAGAGACCGGACTAACACTGAAGCTTTCTTT. Translated, it gives CATSRDRTNTEAFF.

The chain has TRBV3-1 (or the pseudogene TRBV3-2) and TRBJ1-3, with D perhaps matching TRBD1 (5 bases). The CDR3 covers 15 residues. Trimming took off 3 bases at V and 2 bases at J, with 11 bases between the two ends. CDR1 and CDR2 (germline): LGHDT, YNNKEL (reference sequence). The chain's CDR3 is CASSQGQIAGNTIYF. CDR3 nucleotides: TGTGCCAGCAGCCAGGGGCAGATTGCTGGAAACACCATATATTTT.

This clone has a handful of counts. CDR3 DNA: TGTGCCAGCAGCTTAAGGGCGGGTATGGGCACTGAAGCTTTCTTT. As protein: CASSLRAGMGTEAFF. This chain connects TRBV11-3 to TRBJ1-1; no clear D gene. Trimming removed 2 bases from V and 4 bases from J, with 14 bases in between. Germline CDR1 is SGHNT and CDR2 is YENEEA. The CDR3 totals 15 residues.

A single count supports this clone. The genes are TRBV5-4 and TRBJ2-7; D unclear. The CDR3 length is 14 residues. V lost 1 base to trimming and J lost 0 bases, with 8 bases between them. Germline CDR1 reads SGHNT; CDR2 reads YYREEE (reference sequence). Here the CDR3 DNA reads TGTGCCAGCAGCTTGTACAGAAGCTCCTACGAGCAGTACTTC. This sequence encodes CASSLYRSSYEQYF.

The rearrangement uses TRBV7-2 and TRBJ1-5, with D uncertain. Looked up from germline, CDR1 is SGHTA and CDR2 is FQGNSA. The CDR3 length is 13 residues. The V end lost 6 bases, the J end lost 4 bases, and 10 bases lay between the germline ends. CDR3 nucleotide sequence: TGTGCCAGCAGTTTCGACACAAATCAGCCCCAGCATTTT. The encoded protein is CASSFDTNQPQHF. The full variable domain, with the rest looked up from reference TRBV7-2 and TRBJ1-5, is GAGVSQSPSNKVTEKGKDVELRCDPISGHTALYWYRQSLGQGLEFLIYFQGNSAPDKSGLPSDRFSAERTGGSVSTLTIQRTQQEDSAVYLCASSFDTNQPQHFGDGTRLSIL.

The genes are TRBV4-3 and TRBJ2-1, with no clear D. The CDR3 spans 13 residues. Between the trimmed V and J ends, which lost 5 bases and 6 bases, there was a span of 11 bases. Germline lookup yields CDR1 LGHNA and CDR2 YSLEER. The CDR3 here is CASSVTSGNEQFF. As DNA, the CDR3 is TGCGCCAGCAGCGTCACTTCGGGCAATGAGCAGTTCTTC.

The rearrangement joins TRBV9 to TRBJ1-1, with 8 bases identical to TRBD1. Trimming took 4 bases from V and 9 from J; bases not matched to a gene: 8. This CDR3 contains 13 residues. Germline V gives CDR1 SGDLS, CDR2 YYNGEE. CDR3 residues: CASSFTGGGKAFF. CDR3 bases: TGTGCCAGCAGCTTTACAGGGGGTGGGAAAGCTTTCTTT.